The source of this T cell receptor (beta chain) is a study of T-cell reconstitution after alpha-beta-depleted transplantation in children. The sample holds a few counts of this clonotype. Relative to the germline gene, one junction end is altered; a read error may explain this. This CDR3 has 18 amino acids. Germline V gene sequence: CDR1 DFQATT, CDR2 SNEGSKA (reference sequence). This sample's TCRbeta library carried unique molecular identifier barcodes. MiXCR, run by TCRdb on the PCR reads, gives a single entry per CDR3 protein. The table records about 110,000 distinct CDR3 sequences, 9% to 12% of them present only once.

Sequences were derived from PBMCs from the stem cell graft donor, sampled from the stem cell graft. The chain is built from TRBV20-1 and TRBJ2-1, with 11 bases matching TRBD2. This sequence originates from a human donor who donated a stem cell graft to a child with acute lymphoblastic leukemia. Here the CDR3 DNA reads TGCTGTGCTAGAGGACTAGCGGGCTCACTAACCTCCTACAATGAGCAGTTCTTC. Translated: CCARGLAGSLTSYNEQFF.